This T cell receptor beta chain was recovered during a study of blood T cell repertoires in COVID-19. The wider study: The samples span acute and convalescent COVID-19 from the United States, Italy and Spain. The analysed material was cDNA or gDNA that came from T cells, B-cell-depleted T cells, or PBMCs.

CDR1 and CDR2 from the germline V gene are SGHTS and YDEGEE. The CDR3 totals 13 residues. The V end was cut by 4 bases, the J end by 10 bases, with 17 bases between. The data were produced by immunoSEQ multiplex PCR, yet TCRdb's version contains in-frame clones alone and is incomplete. The sample lists about 130,000 clones, approximately 86% occurring once. Sequencing was carried out using peripheral blood. This rearrangement joins TRBV5-8 to TRBJ1-1; D perhaps matches TRBD1 (6 bases). The origin of this receptor is a woman aged 50 to 60 who had recovered from COVID-19. This chain's CDR3 is CASSSRGFDGAFF. CDR3 sequence (DNA): TGTGCCAGCAGCAGCAGGGGCTTTGATGGAGCTTTCTTT.